One and the same sample provided the 5 T cell receptor beta chains below, sequenced in a study of blood T cell repertoires in COVID-19. Sequencing used immunoSEQ multiplex PCR; TCRdb keeps in-frame clones, though not all of them. The top ten clones hold almost 30% of a sample with around 120,000 clones, 87% of them seen once. Specimen: peripheral blood. These receptor sequences come from a woman in her 70s with acute or convalescent COVID-19.

V is TRBV5-1 and J is TRBJ1-2; 11 bases align to TRBD1. This CDR3 has 16 amino acids. With V trimmed by 4 bases and J by 8 bases, 13 bases remained unmatched. Germline assignment: CDR1 SGHRS and CDR2 YFSETQ. The CDR3, as DNA: TGCGCCAGCAGCATGGGACAGGGGGGTCCCAGGGGCGGCTACACCTTC. Translated, it gives CASSMGQGGPRGGYTF.

The rearrangement joins TRBV6-5 to TRBJ2-4; D perhaps matches TRBD2 (6 bases). The germline V gene encodes CDR1 MNHEY and CDR2 SVGAGI. The ends were cut back, 5 bases at V and 8 bases at J, with 16 bases in the middle. This CDR3 is 14 amino acids long. The CDR3 reads CASSTGEEMDIQYF. The CDR3 nucleotides are TGTGCCAGCAGTACGGGAGAGGAGATGGACATTCAGTACTTC.

CDR3 protein: CASSLGGPTGDTEAFF. The DNA for the CDR3 is TGTGCCAGCAGCTTAGGGGGACCGACCGGGGACACTGAAGCTTTCTTT. The chain has TRBV5-4 and TRBJ1-1, with D perhaps TRBD1 (6 bases). The V and J ends lost 2 bases and 3 bases respectively, with 17 bases between them. CDR3 length: 16 amino acids. Germline CDR1 is SGHNT and CDR2 is YYREEE (reference sequence).

The J gene is TRBJ1-1, the V gene TRBV13; 8 bases are shared with TRBD1. V gave up 0 bases and J gave up 9 bases; unmatched junction bases: 12. The CDR3 loop spans 16 amino acids. Germline assignment: CDR1 PRHDT and CDR2 FYEKMQ (reference sequence). The CDR3 loop is CASSLGQGALATKAFF. The CDR3, as DNA: TGTGCCAGCAGCTTAGGCCAGGGGGCTCTCGCTACTAAAGCTTTCTTT. Combining the CDR3 with reference TRBV13 and TRBJ1-1 gives the whole variable domain AAGVIQSPRHLIKEKRETATLKCYPIPRHDTVYWYQQGPGQDPQFLISFYEKMQSDKGSIPDRFSAQQFSDYHSELNMSSLELGDSALYFCASSLGQGALATKAFFGQGTRLTVV.

The chain links TRBV30 to TRBJ2-1, with 9 bases matching TRBD1. Germline values: CDR1 GTSNPN, CDR2 SVGIG (reference sequence). V lost 2 bases, J lost 6 bases, and 8 bases stayed unmatched. This CDR3 contains 15 residues. The CDR3 region is CAWSRGQGWFNEQFF. Written as DNA, the CDR3 is TGTGCCTGGAGTCGAGGACAGGGGTGGTTCAATGAGCAGTTCTTC.